The present TCR beta chain was sequenced within a study of T cells in localized non-small cell lung cancer. Findings of the study overall: Multi-region tumor sequencing was not done, so intratumor heterogeneity could not be excluded. Of the top 100 tumor clones, median roughly 55 were in adjacent lung, 25 to 30 among its top 100. In the blood, greater T cell density corresponded to longer overall survival. Uninvolved nearby lung showed the greatest T cell clonality, exceeding that found in tumor.

Method: immunoSEQ multiplex PCR; TCRdb's copy keeps in-frame clones and lacks some. Of tens of thousands of clones listed, about nine tenths were seen once; the top ten hold 6.9%. This CDR3 spans 17 amino acids. From germline, CDR1 is LGHNA and CDR2 YSLEER. J gave up 3 bases and V 4 bases, and 11 bases lay outside the gene matches. Regarding this clone: The antigen remains unidentified.

This TCR was sampled from a woman between 40 and 69 years old with stage I lung adenocarcinoma. Sample: peripheral blood, taken before any cancer treatment. The chain carries TRBV4-3 and TRBJ2-7, with TRBD2 identical over 11 bases. For the CDR3, the DNA is TGCGCCAGCAGCCCGACTAGCGGGAACTCCCGAAACTACGAGCAGTACTTC. It translates to CASSPTSGNSRNYEQYF.